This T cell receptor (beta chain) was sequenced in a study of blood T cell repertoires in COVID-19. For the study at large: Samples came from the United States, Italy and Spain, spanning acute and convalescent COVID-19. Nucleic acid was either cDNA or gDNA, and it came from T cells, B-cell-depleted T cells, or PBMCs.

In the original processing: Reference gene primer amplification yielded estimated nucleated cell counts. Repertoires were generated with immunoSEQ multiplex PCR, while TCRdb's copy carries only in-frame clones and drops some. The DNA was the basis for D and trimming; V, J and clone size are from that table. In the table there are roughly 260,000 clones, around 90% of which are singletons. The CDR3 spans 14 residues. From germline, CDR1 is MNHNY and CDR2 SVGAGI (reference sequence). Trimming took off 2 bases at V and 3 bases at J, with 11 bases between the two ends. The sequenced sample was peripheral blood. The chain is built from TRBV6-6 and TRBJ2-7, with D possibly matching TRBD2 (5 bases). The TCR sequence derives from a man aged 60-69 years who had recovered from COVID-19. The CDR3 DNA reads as TGTGCCAGCAGTTACAGGGATGACTACTACGAGCAGTACTTC. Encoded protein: CASSYRDDYYEQYF.